This entry lists 24 T cell receptor beta chains sequenced from one sample in a study of beta chain features in type 1 diabetes. The whole isolated RNA underwent reverse transcription, so sequencing captured expressed TCRB transcripts. Libraries were prepared by immunoSEQ multiplex PCR; TCRdb keeps only in-frame clonotypes and omits some of them. This table has hundreds of thousands of clones, around 16% appearing once. Sequenced input: naive CD4+ T cells from blood. The receptors were sampled from a man aged 18 to 30 in good health.

The J gene is TRBJ2-3, the V gene TRBV19, with a weak D call TRBD1 (6 bases). The germline CDR1 and CDR2 sequences are LNHDA and SQIVND (reference sequence). Deletions cut 3 bases from V and 1 base from J, with 14 bases between. The CDR3 contains 16 residues. The CDR3 DNA is TGTGCCAGTAGTATGCCTGCGGCAGGGGGCACAGATACGCAGTATTTT. This encodes CASSMPAAGGTDTQYF.

In this sample, this clone turned up a few times. This chain links TRBV7-2 with TRBJ2-7; a weak D match, TRBD1 (6 bases). The V and J ends lost 4 bases and 1 base respectively, with 17 bases between them. The CDR3 sequence is 16 residues long. The germline V gene has CDR1 SGHTA and CDR2 FQGNSA. This chain's CDR3 is CASSSRGTRMSYEQYF. CDR3 DNA sequence: TGTGCCAGCAGCTCGCGAGGGACAAGGATGTCCTACGAGCAGTACTTC.

This clone showed up just a few times. V gene TRBV9 combines with J gene TRBJ2-2; D may be TRBD1 or TRBD2 (5 bases each). V lost 5 bases and J lost 0, with 11 bases in between. The CDR3 is 15 residues long. The germline V gene has CDR1 SGDLS and CDR2 YYNGEE. DNA of the CDR3: TGTGCCAGCAGACTTGGGACGACGAACACCGGGGAGCTGTTTTTT. It specifies CASRLGTTNTGELFF.

This clone was picked up many times. The V and J genes are TRBV7-9 and TRBJ2-3; D uncertain. Germline CDR1 reads SEHNR; CDR2 reads FQNEAQ (reference sequence). V was trimmed by 3 bases and J by 2 bases, leaving 6 bases between them. CDR3 size: 13 residues. CDR3 bases: TGTGCCAGCAGCTTCCCGGACACAGATACGCAGTATTTT. Its protein is CASSFPDTDTQYF.

This clone was seen a handful of times. The same CDR3 is also encoded by other DNA sequences in this sample. The V and J genes are TRBV29-1 and TRBJ2-3; unclear D gene. This CDR3 is built from 10 residues. V was cut by 4 bases and J by 3 bases, with 2 bases left in between. Germline V gives CDR1 SQVTM, CDR2 ANQGSEA. The CDR3 protein is CSVGTDTQYF. CDR3 nucleotide sequence: TGCAGCGTTGGGACAGATACGCAGTATTTT.

In this sample, this clone turned up a few times. This chain links TRBV5-1 with TRBJ2-7; D gene uncertain. Germline assignment: CDR1 SGHRS and CDR2 YFSETQ. CDR3 length equals 14 residues. The V and J ends lost 2 bases and 1 base respectively, with 10 bases between them. The CDR3 loop reads CASSLPTDSYEQYF. CDR3 nucleotide sequence: TGCGCCAGCAGCTTACCGACTGATTCCTACGAGCAGTACTTC.

The DNA for the CDR3 is TGTGCCAGCAGTGAACGTGGGACAGGGGGAGATGGTAGCAATCAGCCCCAGCATTTT. Translation gives CASSERGTGGDGSNQPQHF. V usage is TRBV2 and J usage is TRBJ1-5, with TRBD1 matching 11 bases. Germline lookup yields CDR1 SNHLY and CDR2 FYNNEI. This CDR3 is built from 19 residues. The ends lost 2 bases at V and 0 bases at J; junction bases unmatched: 9.

This clone turned up a few times. The rearrangement joins TRBV11-1 to TRBJ2-5; 10 bases are a match to TRBD2. The V segment lost 6 bases and the J segment 6 bases; nucleotides outside the gene matches: 7. The CDR3 extends over 14 amino acids. Germline V gene lookup returns CDR1 SGHAT and CDR2 FQDESV (reference sequence). The CDR3 protein is CASRWTSGHQTQYF. CDR3 coding DNA: TGTGCCAGCAGATGGACTAGCGGTCACCAGACCCAGTACTTC.

This clone has just a few counts. The gene calls are TRBV5-1 and TRBJ2-1; weak D call: TRBD2 (6 bases). V was shortened by 4 bases and J by 8 bases, with 19 bases between the two germline ends. The CDR3 spans 15 residues. CDR1 SGHRS and CDR2 YFSETQ come from the germline V gene. CDR3 amino acids: CASSPTSNKFDEQFF. The CDR3 nucleotides are TGCGCCAGCAGCCCGACTAGTAATAAATTTGATGAGCAGTTCTTC.

The table lists this clone with a few counts. This chain joins TRBV21-1 and TRBJ1-1. TRBV21-1 is a pseudogene locus. The CDR3 length is 13 residues. This CDR3 is CASSGWRTGEAFF. Here the CDR3 DNA reads TGTGCCAGCAGCGGGTGGAGGACGGGTGAAGCTTTCTTT.

The V and J genes are TRBV4-3 and TRBJ1-4; unclear D gene. Trimming cost V 4 bases and J 4 bases, with 10 bases left between them. This CDR3 is built from 14 residues. CDR1 is LGHNA and CDR2 is YSLEER in the germline V gene. CDR3 nucleotide sequence: TGCGCCAGCAGCCTCTCGACCAGTAATGAAAAACTGTTTTTT. Amino acids: CASSLSTSNEKLFF.

The V and J genes are TRBV7-9 and TRBJ2-7; D ambiguous. The CDR3 sequence is 12 residues long. V lost 8 bases to trimming and J lost 5 bases, with 13 bases between them. Germline CDR1 and CDR2: SEHNR and FQNEAQ (reference sequence). CDR3 coding DNA: TGTGCCAGCGCTACTACTGCTCACGAGCAGTACTTC. As protein: CASATTAHEQYF.

There are a few counts of this clone. This chain uses TRBV5-4 with TRBJ1-2; D is undetermined. The CDR3 has 13 amino acids. Trimming took 0 bases from V and 8 from J, leaving 11 bases between them. In germline, CDR1 is SGHNT, CDR2 YYREEE (reference sequence). The CDR3 nucleotides are TGTGCCAGCAGCTTGGCCCCAAGGGAGGGCTACACCTTC. This translates into CASSLAPREGYTF.

This clone was observed a few times. The rearrangement links TRBV18 to TRBJ2-5; 8 bases map to TRBD2. This CDR3 region has 16 residues. V lost 1 base and J lost 5; bases outside the gene matches: 9. Germline V gene data show CDR1 as KGHSH and CDR2 as LQKENI. The CDR3 sequence: CASSPLGSGGEETQYF. The CDR3 nucleotides read TGTGCCAGCTCACCACTGGGGAGCGGGGGCGAGGAGACCCAGTACTTC.

This clone was counted between two and nine times. This sequence joins TRBV5-6 and TRBJ2-5; 12 bases fit TRBD2. V lost 0 bases, J lost 6 bases, and 6 bases stayed unmatched. Germline CDR1 reads SGHDT; CDR2 reads YYEEEE. The CDR3 contains 16 residues. CDR3 DNA sequence: TGTGCCAGCAGCTTGGATCTAGCGGGGGGGCTAAAGACCCAGTACTTC. It is translated as CASSLDLAGGLKTQYF.

V and J are TRBV27 and TRBJ2-7; 8 nucleotides line up with TRBD1. The germline gives CDR1 MNHEY, CDR2 SMNVEV (reference sequence). Trimming took 3 bases from V and 6 from J; bases not matched to a gene: 13. The CDR3 extends over 16 amino acids. The chain's CDR3 is CASSFALRLQGVEQYF. CDR3 DNA sequence: TGTGCCAGCAGTTTTGCCTTACGATTACAGGGGGTCGAGCAGTACTTC.

This clone turned up a few times. The rearrangement joins TRBV7-6 to TRBJ2-1; tentatively, D is TRBD2 (7 bases). Germline V gives CDR1 SGHVS, CDR2 FNYEAQ. Between the trimmed V and J ends, which lost 0 bases and 6 bases, there was a span of 21 bases. The CDR3 is 18 amino acids. CDR3 region: CASSLALPGWGGGNEQFF. The CDR3 coding sequence is TGTGCCAGCAGCTTAGCGCTCCCCGGGTGGGGAGGGGGCAATGAGCAGTTCTTC.

The chain links TRBV20-1 to TRBJ2-7, with D tentatively TRBD2 (5 bases). V was shortened by 5 bases and J by 3 bases, with 8 bases between the two germline ends. Germline V gene data show CDR1 as DFQATT and CDR2 as SNEGSKA (reference sequence). The CDR3 is 11 residues long. Here the CDR3 DNA reads TGCAGTGCTTCAAGCGGCTACGAGCAGTACTTC. Protein: CSASSGYEQYF.

This clone appeared a few times. The chain links TRBV7-2 to TRBJ1-3; D gene ambiguous. The CDR3 has 15 amino acids. The germline CDR1 and CDR2 sequences are SGHTA and FQGNSA. The ends were cut back, 2 bases at V and 4 bases at J, with 12 bases in the middle. In DNA form, the CDR3 reads TGTGCCAGCAGCTTACAACTCGAAACCGGAAACACCATATATTTT. Protein product: CASSLQLETGNTIYF.

This chain links TRBV6-5 with TRBJ1-2, with a possible D match to TRBD1 (6 bases). Germline V gene lookup returns CDR1 MNHEY and CDR2 SVGAGI. V gave up 4 bases and J gave up 5 bases, with 14 bases separating them. The CDR3 spans 14 residues. DNA for the CDR3: TGTGCCAGCAGTTCAGGGGTAATCGGGTATGGCTACACCTTC. Translated, it gives CASSSGVIGYGYTF.

This clone was counted between two and nine times. The chain carries TRBV28 and TRBJ1-2; possible D gene TRBD1, 5 bases. The CDR3 contains 13 residues. Trimming removed 5 bases from V and 11 bases from J, with 18 bases in between. Germline values: CDR1 MDHEN, CDR2 SYDVKM. CDR3 in DNA: TGTGCCAGCAGTCCTCCGCCACGGCGACAGTACACCTTC. Its protein is CASSPPPRRQYTF.

Only a few counts were recorded for this clone. The V gene is TRBV18, the J gene TRBJ2-3; 7 bases map to TRBD1. Germline V gene lookup returns CDR1 KGHSH and CDR2 LQKENI. V shed 2 bases, J shed 4 bases, and the junction held 6 bases outside the gene matches. This CDR3 comprises 15 residues. The chain's CDR3 is CASSPRTGTSDTQYF. CDR3 coding DNA: TGTGCCAGCTCACCAAGGACAGGAACGTCAGATACGCAGTATTTT.

This clone was counted only a few times. The gene calls are TRBV6-5 and TRBJ1-1, with 8 bases matching TRBD1. Trimming took 6 bases from V and 4 from J; bases not matched to a gene: 1. Germline V gives CDR1 MNHEY, CDR2 SVGAGI. CDR3 size: 12 residues. CDR3: CASRTGVTEAFF. DNA of the CDR3: TGTGCCAGCAGGACAGGGGTCACTGAAGCTTTCTTT.

This clone was detected a few times. This chain uses TRBV28 with TRBJ2-3; 12 nucleotides line up with TRBD1. Germline V gene lookup returns CDR1 MDHEN and CDR2 SYDVKM. V gave up 4 bases and J gave up 4 bases; unmatched junction bases: 6. The CDR3 runs 16 residues. CDR3: CASSSPGQGAADTQYF. As DNA, the CDR3 is TGTGCCAGCAGTTCCCCGGGACAGGGGGCGGCAGATACGCAGTATTTT.